This T cell receptor (beta chain) was captured in a study of control samples from healthy donors and cancer patients. The method was immunoSEQ multiplex PCR; TCRdb's version includes in-frame clones alone and lacks a portion of them. Among about 140,000 clones, 90% to 95% were seen once, and the ten largest hold over 10%. The sample consisted of blood. This clonotype originated in a middle-aged man in good health.

CDR3 coding DNA: TGTGCCAGCAGCGTAGCGGGAGATACGCAGTATTTT. Its translation: CASSVAGDTQYF. This chain links TRBV9 with TRBJ2-3; D gene ambiguous. Deletions cut 0 bases from V and 5 bases from J, with 4 bases between. Germline-derived CDR1 and CDR2 are SGDLS and YYNGEE. The CDR3 runs 12 residues. Supplemented by reference TRBV9 and TRBJ2-3, the full variable domain reads DSGVTQTPKHLITATGQRVTLRCSPRSGDLSVYWYQQSLDQGLQFLIQYYNGEERAKGNILERFSAQQFPDLHSELNLSSLELGDSALYFCASSVAGDTQYFGPGTRLTVL.